This T cell receptor (beta chain) was obtained from a study of control samples from healthy donors and cancer patients. CDR3 length equals 17 residues. The V end was cut by 0 bases, the J end by 0 bases, with 12 bases between. Looked up from germline, CDR1 is SGHTS and CDR2 is YDEGEE. Clones were sequenced by immunoSEQ multiplex PCR, and TCRdb holds only the in-frame ones, with some missing. The repertoire includes approximately 150,000 clones, approximately 93% of them detected once, and 5% to 7% sits in the top ten. Sample: blood. The source of this sequence is a man younger than 35 in good health. The V and J genes are TRBV5-8 and TRBJ1-4; no reliable D call. The CDR3 DNA reads TGTGCCAGCAGCTTGGTGTTCAGACCGTCAACTAATGAAAAACTGTTTTTT. Encoded protein: CASSLVFRPSTNEKLFF.